This TCR beta chain appears in the sequencing data of a study of CD8+ T cells in alopecia areata. J gave up 5 bases and V 5 bases, and 6 bases lay outside the gene matches. CDR3 length: 14 residues. Germline loops: CDR1 SQVTM, CDR2 ANQGSEA. After isolation, RNA underwent reverse transcription to generate cDNA as the sequencing template. TCRdb's table, derived via immunoSEQ multiplex PCR, lists solely in-frame clones and lacks some. The data show hundreds of thousands of clones, with 50% to 60% seen just once and over 0.4% held by the top ten. PBMC-derived CD4+ and CD8+ T cells were sorted. Source: CD4+ T cells sorted from blood, taken at week 0. J is TRBJ2-1 and V is TRBV29-1, with TRBD2 identical over 10 bases. The TCR originated in a human donor with alopecia areata. This chain's CDR3 is CSVPGLASNNEQFF. The CDR3 DNA sequence: TGCAGCGTTCCGGGACTAGCGAGTAACAATGAGCAGTTCTTC.